The rows below give T cell receptor beta chains drawn from one sample of a study of T-cell memory formation after mild COVID-19. TCRdb called the 5' RACE reads again in MiXCR, with one record for every CDR3 protein. Found here are a few hundred thousand distinct CDR3 sequences, 13% to 15% of them singletons; the top ten hold 21%. Sequencing was carried out using PBMCs or a T cell subset sorted from them (not recorded which). These receptors came from a man aged 18 to 30 who had mild COVID-19 (a few samples of this study predate the infection). Cell type and time point are not known. Each CDR3 is given with its conserved first and last residue. Each record gives: J gene, D gene, V gene, clone size, CDR3 protein, CDR3 DNA. The D gene is left open where the match is weak. Size values are once, few and many counts, or a class for expanded clones, and some rows have none.

>TRBJ2-2|TRBD1|TRBV2|few
CASSGDRNTGELFF
TGTGCCAGCAGCGGGGACAGGAACACCGGGGAGCTGTTTTTT
>TRBJ2-5|NA|TRBV5-4|few
CASNSRTGETQYF
TGTGCCAGCAACAGTCGGACGGGGGAGACCCAGTACTTC
>TRBJ1-1|NA|TRBV2|many
CASTEDSLNTEAFF
TGTGCCAGCACCGAAGACAGCCTGAACACTGAAGCTTTCTTT
>TRBJ2-1|NA|TRBV11-2|few
CASSPSTF
TGTGCCAGCAGCCCTAGTACCTTC
>TRBJ1-1|NA|TRBV5-1|few
CASSPQVAGFGTEAFF
TGCGCCAGCAGCCCCCAAGTAGCGGGGTTCGGCACTGAAGCTTTCTTT
>TRBJ1-4|NA|TRBV4-3|NA
CASSQDLGTATNEKLFF
TGCGCCAGCAGCCAAGATCTAGGTACAGCAACTAATGAAAAACTGTTTTTT
>TRBJ1-5|NA|TRBV6-2/TRBV6-3|few
CASSPALGSFQPQHF
TGTGCCAGCAGTCCAGCCCTGGGGAGTTTTCAGCCCCAGCATTTT
>TRBJ1-1|TRBD1|TRBV4-1|few
CASSQEDRGNTEAFF
TGCGCCAGCAGCCAAGAAGACAGGGGTAACACTGAAGCTTTCTTT
>TRBJ2-1|TRBD2|TRBV12-3/TRBV12-4|NA
CASSLAQGSGVPYNEQFF
TGTGCCAGCAGTTTAGCGCAGGGTAGCGGGGTCCCCTACAATGAGCAGTTCTTC
>TRBJ2-7|TRBD1|TRBV11-2|many
CASSQGTGSSYEQYF
TGTGCCAGCAGCCAGGGGACAGGGAGCTCCTACGAGCAGTACTTC
>TRBJ2-7|NA|TRBV20-1|many
CSARDGEYPYEQYF
TGCAGTGCTAGAGATGGGGAGTATCCCTACGAGCAGTACTTC
>TRBJ2-1|TRBD2|TRBV27|NA
CASSGLAEILQFF
TGTGCCAGCAGTGGACTAGCGGAGATCCTGCAGTTCTTC
>TRBJ1-2|TRBD1|TRBV4-2|many
CASSLVGGDREGYYGYTF
TGTGCCAGCAGCCTCGTCGGAGGGGACAGGGAGGGCTACTATGGCTACACCTTC
>TRBJ1-5|NA|TRBV6-5|NA
CASSPRSIYSNQPQHF
TGTGCCAGCAGCCCCCGCAGTATATATAGCAATCAGCCCCAGCATTTT
>TRBJ2-3|TRBD1|TRBV7-2|NA
CASRQLYRGRAADTQYF
TGTGCCAGCAGACAACTCTACAGGGGGCGTGCAGCAGATACGCAGTATTTT
>TRBJ2-2|TRBD1|TRBV7-3|NA
CASSSRQGNTGELFF
TGTGCCAGCAGCTCAAGACAGGGGAACACCGGGGAGCTGTTTTTT
>TRBJ1-5|NA|TRBV21-1|many
CASWADGNQPQHF
NA
>TRBJ2-1|TRBD2|TRBV5-1|NA
CASSRRTRAYNEQFF
TGCGCCAGCAGCAGGAGGACTAGAGCCTACAATGAGCAGTTCTTC
>TRBJ2-1|NA|TRBV7-2|NA
CASSWGGNPYNEQFF
TGTGCCAGCAGCTGGGGTGGGAACCCCTACAATGAGCAGTTCTTC
>TRBJ2-7|NA|TRBV7-9|few
CASSFGERVSYEQYF
TGTGCCAGCAGCTTTGGGGAGCGGGTATCCTACGAGCAGTACTTC
>TRBJ1-4|NA|TRBV6-5|few
CASTPGAGLTNEKLFF
TGTGCCAGCACCCCCGGGGCAGGGCTGACTAATGAAAAACTGTTTTTT
>TRBJ2-1|TRBD1|TRBV5-1|few
CASSPGQNYNEQFF
TGCGCCAGCAGCCCGGGACAGAACTACAATGAGCAGTTCTTC
>TRBJ2-1|TRBD2|TRBV4-3|few
CASNPQGASGGAPGEQFF
TGCGCCAGCAACCCCCAGGGCGCTAGCGGGGGGGCCCCGGGTGAGCAGTTCTTC
>TRBJ1-5|TRBD1|TRBV5-1|NA
CASAQGGSNQPQHF
TGCGCCAGCGCGCAGGGGGGTAGCAATCAGCCCCAGCATTTT
>TRBJ1-5|TRBD1|TRBV27|NA
CASSYTGGAGSNQPQHF
TGTGCCAGCAGTTACACAGGGGGCGCGGGGAGCAATCAGCCCCAGCATTTT
>TRBJ2-5|TRBD2|TRBV11-2|NA
CASSLEAGGVETQYF
TGTGCCAGCAGCTTAGAAGCGGGGGGCGTGGAGACCCAGTACTTC
>TRBJ1-4|NA|TRBV7-9|NA
CASSSRGANEKLFF
TGTGCCAGCAGCTCCAGGGGTGCTAATGAAAAACTGTTTTTT
>TRBJ2-4|TRBD1|TRBV4-1|few
CASSQVRDRGLLAKNIQYF
TGCGCCAGCAGCCAGGTCCGGGACAGGGGGCTTTTGGCCAAAAACATTCAGTACTTC
>TRBJ2-3|TRBD1|TRBV5-4|NA
CASSPRTGRMADTQYF
TGTGCCAGCAGCCCCCGGACAGGTCGGATGGCAGATACGCAGTATTTT
>TRBJ2-2|TRBD2|TRBV7-7|many
CASSSGLAGTGELFF
TGTGCCAGCAGCTCGGGACTAGCAGGCACCGGGGAGCTGTTTTTT
>TRBJ2-1|TRBD2|TRBV4-3|few
CASSQGGFDEQFF
TGCGCCAGCAGCCAGGGAGGGTTCGATGAGCAGTTCTTC
>TRBJ2-1|TRBD1|TRBV25-1|NA
CASIPGQGTNEQFF
TGTGCCAGCATCCCGGGACAGGGTACCAATGAGCAGTTCTTC
>TRBJ1-1|NA|TRBV14|NA
CASSPLVGGGTEAFF
TGTGCCAGCAGCCCGCTTGTTGGGGGCGGCACTGAAGCTTTCTTT
>TRBJ2-1|TRBD2|TRBV10-3|NA
CAISAASGLFNEQFF
TGTGCCATCAGTGCGGCTAGCGGCCTTTTTAATGAGCAGTTCTTC
>TRBJ2-1|TRBD2|TRBV5-1|NA
CASSQTSGGYHEQFF
TGCGCCAGCAGCCAGACTAGCGGGGGGTACCATGAGCAGTTCTTC
>TRBJ2-1|NA|TRBV6-2/TRBV6-3|NA
CASSYGTQYNEQFF
TGTGCCAGCAGTTACGGGACTCAATACAATGAGCAGTTCTTC
>TRBJ2-6|NA|TRBV3-1|NA
CASSHGYSGAYVLTF
TGTGCCAGCAGCCACGGATATTCCGGGGCCTACGTCCTGACTTTC
>TRBJ2-6|NA|TRBV4-2|few
CASSQGELGANVLTF
TGTGCCAGCAGCCAAGGAGAACTGGGGGCCAACGTCCTGACTTTC
>TRBJ1-5|NA|TRBV7-3|NA
CASSQVAGLPQHF
TGTGCCAGCAGCCAGGTCGCGGGATTGCCCCAGCATTTT
>TRBJ2-5|TRBD2|TRBV2|NA
CASTLAGEGTQYF
TGTGCCAGCACCTTAGCGGGGGAGGGGACCCAGTACTTC
>TRBJ1-1|TRBD1|TRBV29-1|many
CSVGQGPSMNTEAFF
TGCAGCGTGGGACAGGGGCCTAGCATGAACACTGAAGCTTTCTTT
>TRBJ2-3|NA|TRBV14|NA
CASSSGPAQDTQYF
TGTGCCAGCAGCTCCGGCCCAGCGCAAGATACGCAGTATTTT
>TRBJ1-2|TRBD1|TRBV5-4|NA
CASSRDRGGYTF
TGTGCCAGCAGTCGAGACAGGGGTGGCTACACCTTC
>TRBJ1-6|NA|TRBV6-5|NA
CASSYDSFSPLHF
TGTGCCAGCAGTTACGACAGCTTCTCACCCCTCCACTTT
>TRBJ2-1|TRBD2|TRBV20-1|few
CSPSQAGGFYEQFF
TGCAGTCCCTCTCAAGCGGGGGGTTTCTATGAGCAGTTCTTC
>TRBJ1-6|NA|TRBV20-1|NA
CSAGEERRGSPLHF
TGCAGTGCTGGGGAGGAACGCCGCGGTTCACCCCTCCACTTT
>TRBJ1-2|TRBD1|TRBV28|NA
CASSLPGGNLGYTF
TGTGCCAGCAGTTTGCCAGGGGGCAATCTTGGCTACACCTTC
>TRBJ2-5|NA|TRBV28|NA
CASIEGGRLRETQYF
TGTGCCAGTATCGAGGGGGGGCGTCTTCGAGAGACCCAGTACTTC
>TRBJ1-4|NA|TRBV18|NA
CASSPRGENGKLFF
TGTGCCAGCTCACCACGAGGGGAAAATGGAAAACTGTTTTTT
>TRBJ2-7|NA|TRBV7-3|few
CASSLTPRQESKGYEQYF
TGTGCCAGCAGCTTAACGCCGAGACAGGAGTCCAAGGGCTACGAGCAGTACTTC
>TRBJ2-7|NA|TRBV29-1|few
CSVGDPWSSYEQYF
TGCAGCGTCGGGGACCCATGGAGCTCCTACGAGCAGTACTTC
>TRBJ2-7|TRBD1|TRBV7-9|many
CASSSTGTGPYEQYF
TGTGCCAGCAGCTCAACCGGGACAGGGCCCTACGAGCAGTACTTC
>TRBJ1-2|NA|TRBV4-2|few
CASQDGVRGYTF
TGTGCCAGCCAGGACGGGGTTCGAGGCTACACCTTC
>TRBJ2-3|TRBD1|TRBV7-2|NA
CASSLVTGGTDTQYF
TGTGCCAGCAGCTTAGTGACAGGGGGCACAGATACGCAGTATTTT
>TRBJ2-1|NA|TRBV28|NA
CASSFQRRSYNEQFF
TGTGCCAGCAGTTTTCAGCGTAGGTCCTACAATGAGCAGTTCTTC